The clone carrying this T cell receptor beta chain has just one count. The sample originates from a study of T cell responses to AZD1222 COVID-19 vaccine. Assay used: immunoSEQ multiplex PCR; TCRdb lists only in-frame clones, some missing. The sample shows 200,000 or so clones, over 70% of them seen only once. This TCR was recovered from an adult in good health. Specimen: peripheral blood, collected on day 0 of MenACWY control vaccination.

In DNA form, the CDR3 reads TGCGCCAGCGGCCCCCTAGCGGGAGTCATGAGCACCGGGGAGCTGTTTTTT. It is translated as CASGPLAGVMSTGELFF. J is TRBJ2-2 and V is TRBV5-1, with 10 bases lining up with TRBD2. With V trimmed by 7 bases and J by 4 bases, 13 bases remained unmatched. The CDR3 has 17 residues. Germline V gene lookup returns CDR1 SGHRS and CDR2 YFSETQ.